Below, 25 T cell receptor beta chains from the same sample are listed, as sequenced in a study of CD8+CD57+ T cells in acquired aplastic anemia. For sequencing, patients were chosen who had shown expansion of CD8+CD57+ cells by flow cytometry. Profiles of TCR beta VDJ and CDR3 were generated from a genomic DNA template. TCRdb fed the reads into MiXCR, producing one record per CDR3 protein. The repertoire consists of about 200,000 distinct CDR3 sequences, with under 50% occurring once and the leading ten covering about 20%. The sequenced sample was sorted CD4+, CD8+, or CD8+CD57+ T cells (not recorded which) from PBMCs. The receptors originated from a human donor with aplastic anemia.

The CDR3 DNA is TGTGCCAGCAGCTTGGGGGACAGGGAGTCTTATGGCTACACCTTC. It yields the protein CASSLGDRESYGYTF. J is TRBJ1-2 and V is TRBV9; 9 bases are a match to TRBD1. The CDR3 is made up of 15 amino acids. V lost 4 bases, J lost 5 bases, and 9 bases stayed unmatched. Germline CDR1 reads SGDLS; CDR2 reads YYNGEE.

This clonotype was counted only a few times. At one end the junction does not follow the germline gene, possibly because of a read error. The rearrangement uses TRBV7-7 and TRBJ2-3; 16 bases match TRBD2. This CDR3 is built from 18 residues. CDR1 and CDR2 (germline): SSHAT, FNYEAQ (reference sequence). CDR3 in amino acids: CASRCPGLAGGGADTQYF. In DNA form, the CDR3 reads TGTGCTAGCAGATGCCCGGGACTAGCGGGGGGGGGGGCAGATACGCAGTATTTT.

This sequence joins TRBV19 and TRBJ2-7; the D gene is possibly TRBD2 (6 bases). Trimming took off 9 bases at V and 1 base at J, with 13 bases between the two ends. Germline values: CDR1 LNHDA, CDR2 SQIVND (reference sequence). The CDR3 extends over 13 amino acids. The CDR3 spells CASKGLASYEQYF. Written as DNA, the CDR3 is TGTGCCAGCAAGGGACTTGCTTCCTACGAGCAGTACTTC.

The chain carries TRBV9 and TRBJ2-1; a possible D gene is TRBD2 (6 bases). Germline V CDR1 and CDR2: SGDLS, YYNGEE. Trimming removed 5 bases at V and 12 bases at J, with 18 bases between. The CDR3 is made up of 13 amino acids. The CDR3, as DNA: TGTGCCAGCAGTTCCGGGGGAGCAGATACGCAGTTCTTC. It yields the protein CASSSGGADTQFF.

V and J are TRBV2 and TRBJ2-7, with 7 nucleotides matching TRBD2. The CDR3 spans 16 residues. Germline V gene sequence: CDR1 SNHLY, CDR2 FYNNEI. Germline trimming cut 7 bases from V and 1 base from J; bases unmatched to any gene: 13. The CDR3 loop reads CASTWSGASGSYEQYF. CDR3 in DNA: TGTGCCAGCACTTGGTCCGGGGCTAGCGGTTCCTACGAGCAGTACTTC. Full variable domain (remainder filled in from reference TRBV2 and TRBJ2-7): EPEVTQTPSHQVTQMGQEVILRCVPISNHLYFYWYRQILGQKVEFLVSFYNNEISEKSEIFDDQFSVERPDGSNFTLKIRSTKLEDSAMYFCASTWSGASGSYEQYFGPGTRLTVT.

This clonotype occurred a few times. The chain recombines TRBV28 with TRBJ2-1, with TRBD2 matching over 8 bases. CDR3 length: 15 residues. The germline CDR1 and CDR2 sequences are MDHEN and SYDVKM. V shed 2 bases, J shed 3 bases, and the junction held 3 bases outside the gene matches. CDR3 nucleotides: TGTGCCAGCAGTTTAGCGGGGGGTGGCTACAATGAGCAGTTCTTC. Translation: CASSLAGGGYNEQFF.

This clonotype has a count of ten or more. DNA for the CDR3: TGTGCCAGCAGCTTACTGGGGGGGACAGGGGGCGCGGATACGCAGTATTTT. Encoded protein: CASSLLGGTGGADTQYF. J is TRBJ2-3 and V is TRBV11-2, with 12 bases matching TRBD1. Trimming removed 2 bases from V and 6 bases from J; junction bases left unmatched: 9. Per the germline V gene, CDR1 is SGHAT and CDR2 is FQNNGV. There are 17 residues in the CDR3. Drawing the rest from reference TRBV11-2 and TRBJ2-3, the complete variable domain is EAGVAQSPRYKIIEKRQSVAFWCNPISGHATLYWYQQILGQGPKLLIQFQNNGVVDDSQLPKDRFSAERLKGVDSTLKIQPAKLEDSAVYLCASSLLGGTGGADTQYFGPGTRLTVL.

The V gene is TRBV29-1, the J gene TRBJ1-5; D remains unclear. V lost 1 base and J 5 bases, leaving 6 bases between the germline ends. The CDR3 is made up of 12 amino acids. Germline assignment: CDR1 SQVTM and CDR2 ANQGSEA. CDR3 residues: CSVEVPDQPQHF. The CDR3 nucleotides read TGCAGCGTTGAAGTGCCAGATCAGCCCCAGCATTTT.

This clonotype has a count of ten or more. V is TRBV29-1 and J is TRBJ2-1, with D maybe TRBD1 (6 bases). Trimming left V 6 bases short and J 2 bases short, with 14 bases between. The CDR3 length is 14 residues. From germline, CDR1 is SQVTM and CDR2 ANQGSEA. The DNA of the CDR3 is TGCAGCGTGGGACAACTTACCGCCTACAATGAGCAGTTCTTC. Encoded protein: CSVGQLTAYNEQFF.

This clonotype has ten or more counts. The chain links TRBV5-5 to TRBJ2-3; the D gene is possibly TRBD2 (6 bases). Germline assignment: CDR1 SGHKS and CDR2 YYEKEE (reference sequence). The CDR3 has 13 amino acids. V was shortened by 2 bases and J by 5 bases, with 9 bases between the two germline ends. The CDR3 DNA follows: TGTGCCAGCAGCTTTGTAGCGGAAGATACGCAGTATTTT. Translating gives CASSFVAEDTQYF.

The chain has TRBV5-6 and TRBJ2-1, with D hard to call. The CDR3 sequence is 13 residues long. The germline gives CDR1 SGHDT, CDR2 YYEEEE. The germline V and J ends were trimmed by 0 bases and 4 bases, with 5 bases remaining between them. The CDR3 DNA follows: TGTGCCAGCAGCTTGGAGGCGTACAATGAGCAGTTCTTC. This translates into CASSLEAYNEQFF.

The chain has TRBV2 and TRBJ2-7; 8 nucleotides agree with TRBD2. V lost 6 bases, J lost 0 bases, and 7 bases stayed unmatched. CDR1 and CDR2 (germline): SNHLY, FYNNEI. There are 15 residues in the CDR3. The CDR3 DNA reads TGTGCCAGCAGAGGGGGGGCGGGGGGCTCCTACGAGCAGTACTTC. It specifies CASRGGAGGSYEQYF.

The chain uses TRBV19 and TRBJ2-1; D may be TRBD1 or TRBD2 (6 bases each). The CDR3 runs 14 residues. Trimming cost V 3 bases and J 12 bases, with 18 bases left between them. Germline V gene lookup returns CDR1 LNHDA and CDR2 SQIVND (reference sequence). CDR3 loop: CASSIRGRTDTQFF. The CDR3 DNA reads TGTGCCAGTAGTATCCGAGGGAGGACAGATACGCAGTTCTTC. The variable domain in full, with the rest retrieved from reference TRBV19 and TRBJ2-1, is DGGITQSPKYLFRKEGQNVTLSCEQNLNHDAMYWYRQDPGQGLRLIYYSQIVNDFQKGDIAEGYSVSREKKESFPLTVTSAQKNPTAFYLCASSIRGRTDTQFFGPGTRLTVL.

In the case of this clonotype: A much larger clone differs from this one at a single base, so this may be a read error. J is TRBJ2-5 and V is TRBV12-5; tentative D call: TRBD2 (6 bases). Looked up from germline, CDR1 is LGHNT and CDR2 is FRNRAP. The CDR3 contains 16 residues. This CDR3 reads CAGGLAATGGQETQYF. CDR3 DNA sequence: TGTGCTGGTGGTTTGGCGGCCACAGGAGGGCAGGAGACCCAGTACTTC. The whole variable domain, filled in from reference TRBV12-5 and TRBJ2-5, reads DARVTQTPRHKVTEMGQEVTMRCQPILGHNTVFWYRQTMMQGLELLAYFRNRAPLDDSGMPKDRFSAEMPDATLATLKIQPSEPRDSAVYFCAGGLAATGGQETQYFGPGTRLLVL.

J is TRBJ1-2 and V is TRBV10-3, with 7 nucleotides matching TRBD1. This CDR3 has 15 residues. CDR1 and CDR2 (germline): ENHRY, SYGVKD. V lost 2 bases to trimming and J lost 4 bases; unmatched junction nucleotides: 7. CDR3 residues: CAISERGGDAYGYTF. The CDR3 DNA is TGTGCCATCAGTGAGAGAGGGGGCGACGCCTATGGCTACACCTTC.

The chain recombines TRBV7-2 with TRBJ2-1; the D is unclear. The CDR3 spans 16 residues. The V end lost 2 bases, the J end lost 4 bases, and 15 bases lay between the germline ends. Germline CDR1 is SGHTA and CDR2 is FQGNSA. This CDR3 reads CASSLSWDPGYNEQFF. Here the CDR3 DNA reads TGTGCCAGCAGCTTAAGCTGGGATCCTGGATACAATGAGCAGTTCTTC.

This clonotype was counted at least ten times. The rearrangement uses TRBV7-9 and TRBJ2-7; 9 bases agree with TRBD1. V trimming: 6 bases; J trimming: 3 bases; junction bases outside the gene matches: 6. This CDR3 comprises 14 residues. The germline V gene encodes CDR1 SEHNR and CDR2 FQNEAQ (reference sequence). CDR3 protein: CASRGTGTVYEQYF. For the CDR3, the DNA is TGTGCCAGCAGGGGGACAGGGACGGTCTACGAGCAGTACTTC.

The chain has TRBV10-1 and TRBJ2-3; maybe TRBD1 (7 bases). Trimming removed 5 bases at V and 4 bases at J, with 13 bases between. Germline V gene sequence: CDR1 WNHNN, CDR2 SYGVQD (reference sequence). The CDR3 covers 14 residues. CDR3 sequence reads: CASSHQGGADTQYF. The CDR3 DNA reads TGCGCCAGCAGTCACCAGGGGGGTGCAGATACGCAGTATTTT.

This clonotype was observed at least ten times. V usage is TRBV5-8 and J usage is TRBJ1-4, with 9 bases matching TRBD1. V gave up 4 bases and J gave up 7 bases; unmatched junction bases: 5. The CDR3 is made up of 14 amino acids. Looked up from germline, CDR1 is SGHTS and CDR2 is YDEGEE. The CDR3 reads CASSMDRGGEKLFF. CDR3 sequence (DNA): TGTGCCAGCAGCATGGACAGGGGAGGTGAAAAACTGTTTTTT.

The V and J genes are TRBV20-1 and TRBJ1-3; TRBD1 agrees at 8 bases. There are 17 residues in the CDR3. V lost 6 bases to trimming and J lost 1 base; unmatched junction nucleotides: 14. Looked up from germline, CDR1 is DFQATT and CDR2 is SNEGSKA (reference sequence). CDR3 residues: CSATDRVPSSSGNTIYF. CDR3 nucleotide sequence: TGCAGTGCCACGGACAGGGTTCCATCAAGTTCTGGAAACACCATATATTTT.

Ten or more counts support this clonotype. This chain links TRBV7-8 with TRBJ1-3; D ambiguous. The V gene's germline CDR1 is SGHVS and CDR2 FQNEAQ. Trimming shortened V by 3 bases and J by 0 bases, and 9 bases separated the two germline ends. This CDR3 contains 15 residues. The CDR3 coding sequence is TGTGCCAGCAGCTTTAGCAACGGCTCTGGAAACACCATATATTTT. Its protein is CASSFSNGSGNTIYF.

The rearrangement uses TRBV7-9 and TRBJ2-2; D uncertain. Germline lookup yields CDR1 SEHNR and CDR2 FQNEAQ (reference sequence). The CDR3 covers 18 residues. Trimming stripped 1 base from V and 3 bases from J, with 18 bases between. The CDR3 protein is CASSLGKNSAIHTGELFF. For the CDR3, the DNA is TGTGCCAGCAGCTTAGGGAAGAATTCGGCCATCCACACCGGGGAGCTGTTTTTT.

A remark on this clonotype: One end of the junction is discordant with germline, which a read error may explain. The chain combines TRBV12-3 or TRBV12-4 with TRBJ2-2; no clear D gene. CDR3 length: 14 amino acids. The CDR3 here is CASSLDNLGGELFF. In DNA, the CDR3 is TGTGCCAGCAGCTTAGATAACCTCGGCGGGGAGCTGTTTTTT.

This clonotype was counted at least ten times. V is TRBV6-5 and J is TRBJ1-3; weak D call: TRBD1 (6 bases). CDR3 length equals 13 residues. Trimming pared 6 bases from V and 4 bases from J, leaving 10 bases between. From germline, CDR1 is MNHEY and CDR2 SVGAGI. CDR3 DNA sequence: TGTGCCAGCAGCACAGGGTTCGGAAACACCATATATTTT. The encoded protein is CASSTGFGNTIYF.

The chain couples TRBV9 to TRBJ2-3, with 10 positions matching TRBD2. The CDR3 consists of 17 residues. V shed 4 bases, J shed 2 bases, and the junction held 10 bases outside the gene matches. Germline V gene lookup returns CDR1 SGDLS and CDR2 YYNGEE. The CDR3 reads CASSLLGLARVTDTQYF. The CDR3, as DNA: TGTGCCAGCAGCCTACTGGGACTAGCGAGGGTCACAGATACGCAGTATTTT.